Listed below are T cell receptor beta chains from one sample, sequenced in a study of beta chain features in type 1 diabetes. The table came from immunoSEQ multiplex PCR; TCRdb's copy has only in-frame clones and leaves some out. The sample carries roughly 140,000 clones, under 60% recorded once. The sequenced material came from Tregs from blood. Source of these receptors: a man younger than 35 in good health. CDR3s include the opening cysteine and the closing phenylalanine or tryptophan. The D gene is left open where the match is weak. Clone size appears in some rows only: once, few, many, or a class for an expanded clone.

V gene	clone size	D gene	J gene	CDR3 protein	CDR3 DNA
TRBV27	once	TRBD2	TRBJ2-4	CASSRLAGSKNIQYF	TGTGCCAGCAGTAGACTAGCGGGGTCCAAAAACATTCAGTACTTC
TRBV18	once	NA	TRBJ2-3	CASSPGPSTDTQYF	TGTGCCAGCTCACCAGGGCCGTCCACAGATACGCAGTATTTT
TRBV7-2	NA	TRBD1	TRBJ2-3	CASSFPSGGDTQYF	TGTGCCAGCAGCTTCCCTTCAGGGGGTGATACGCAGTATTTT
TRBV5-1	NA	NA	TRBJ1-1	CASRSPVNTEAFF	TGCGCCAGCAGGTCCCCAGTGAACACTGAAGCTTTCTTT
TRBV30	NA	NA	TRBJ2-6	CAWTTSSGANVLTF	TGTGCCTGGACCACAAGCTCTGGGGCCAACGTCCTGACTTTC
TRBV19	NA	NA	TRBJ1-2	CASSIRTENYGYTF	TGTGCCAGTAGTATTCGGACAGAAAACTATGGCTACACCTTC
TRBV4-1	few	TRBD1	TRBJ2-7	CASSPDRHRSYEQYF	TGCGCCAGCAGCCCGGACAGGCACCGCTCCTACGAGCAGTACTTC
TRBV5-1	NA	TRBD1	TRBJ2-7	CASSLQGVVTLYEQYF	TGCGCCAGCAGCTTGCAGGGGGTAGTAACCCTCTACGAGCAGTACTTC
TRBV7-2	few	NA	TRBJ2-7	CASSPGGAGPLEQYF	TGTGCCAGCAGCCCAGGCGGGGCGGGGCCCCTCGAGCAGTACTTC
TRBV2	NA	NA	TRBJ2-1	CASSEEGLFYNEQFF	TGTGCCAGCAGTGAAGAGGGACTCTTCTACAATGAGCAGTTCTTC
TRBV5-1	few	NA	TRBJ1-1	CASSFGGGTEAFF	TGCGCCAGCAGCTTCGGGGGTGGCACTGAAGCTTTCTTT
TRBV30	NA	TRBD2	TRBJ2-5	CAWSRRGGQQETQYF	TGTGCCTGGAGTAGGCGGGGGGGCCAACAAGAGACCCAGTACTTC
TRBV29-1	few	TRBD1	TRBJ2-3	CSVEQGASTDTQYF	TGCAGCGTTGAACAGGGGGCGAGCACAGATACGCAGTATTTT
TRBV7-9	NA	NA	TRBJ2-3	CASSLFSRGSDTQYF	TGTGCCAGCAGCTTATTTTCAAGGGGGTCGGATACGCAGTATTTT
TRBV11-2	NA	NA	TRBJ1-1	CASSLGLRAAFF	TGTGCCAGCAGCTTAGGCCTCAGGGCGGCTTTCTTT
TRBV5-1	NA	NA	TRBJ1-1	CASSQGGGATEAFF	TGCGCCAGCAGTCAGGGTGGGGGGGCCACTGAAGCTTTCTTT
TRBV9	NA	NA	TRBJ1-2	CASSVAVEVVGYGYTF	TGTGCCAGCAGCGTAGCAGTGGAGGTCGTGGGCTATGGCTACACCTTC
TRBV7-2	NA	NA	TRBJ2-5	CASSLALTGQETQYF	TGTGCCAGCAGCTTAGCCCTCACAGGACAAGAGACCCAGTACTTC
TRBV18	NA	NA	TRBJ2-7	CASSPYVRYEQYF	TGTGCCAGCTCACCATATGTTCGCTACGAGCAGTACTTC
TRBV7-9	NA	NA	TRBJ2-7	CASSFSSYEQYF	TGTGCCAGCAGCTTCAGTTCCTACGAGCAGTACTTC
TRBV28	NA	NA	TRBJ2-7	CASGRGGYYEQYF	TGTGCCAGCGGCCGGGGTGGCTACTACGAGCAGTACTTC
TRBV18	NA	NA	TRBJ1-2	CASSPDSDGYTF	TGTGCCAGCTCGCCGGACAGTGACGGCTACACCTTC
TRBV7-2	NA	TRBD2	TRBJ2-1	CASSLVVPTSGTTLREFF	TGTGCCAGCAGCTTAGTTGTGCCGACTAGCGGGACGACCCTGAGAGAGTTCTTC
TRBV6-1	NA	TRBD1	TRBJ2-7	CASSKHRGGSYEQYF	TGTGCCAGCAGTAAACACAGGGGTGGCTCCTACGAGCAGTACTTC
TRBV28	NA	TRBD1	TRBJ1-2	CASSPAGGLNYGYTF	TGTGCCAGCAGTCCCGCAGGGGGACTGAACTATGGCTACACCTTC
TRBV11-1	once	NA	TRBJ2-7	CASASSYEQYF	TGTGCCAGCGCTAGCTCCTACGAGCAGTACTTC
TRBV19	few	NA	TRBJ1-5	CASSIEQARSNQPQHF	TGTGCCAGTAGTATAGAACAGGCACGGAGCAATCAGCCCCAGCATTTT
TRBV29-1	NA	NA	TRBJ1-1	CSARQRNTEAFF	TGCAGCGCTAGACAGCGGAACACTGAAGCTTTCTTT
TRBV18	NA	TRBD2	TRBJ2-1	CASSWREDGEQFF	TGTGCCAGCTCCTGGCGGGAGGATGGTGAGCAGTTCTTC
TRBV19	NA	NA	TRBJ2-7	CASSRTTTGIKVDEQYF	TGTGCCAGTAGCCGAACGACTACGGGGATTAAAGTCGACGAGCAGTACTTC
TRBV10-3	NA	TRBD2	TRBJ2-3	CAISGPGGVLRADSTDTQYF	TGTGCCATCAGTGGACCCGGGGGGGTATTGCGGGCCGACAGCACAGATACGCAGTATTTT
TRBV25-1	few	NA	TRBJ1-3	CASSADWSSGNTIYF	TGTGCCAGCAGCGCGGACTGGTCCTCTGGAAACACCATATATTTT
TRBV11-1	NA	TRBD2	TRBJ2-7	CASSLGAGGYLSYEQYF	TGTGCCAGCAGCTTAGGTGCGGGGGGATACCTCTCCTACGAGCAGTACTTC
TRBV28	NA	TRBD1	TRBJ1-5	CASSPGTGGWQPQHF	TGTGCCAGCAGCCCTGGGACAGGGGGGTGGCAGCCCCAGCATTTT
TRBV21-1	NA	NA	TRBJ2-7	CASTVRGEPYEQYF	TGTGCCAGCACCGTGCGGGGCGAACCCTACGAGCAGTACTTC
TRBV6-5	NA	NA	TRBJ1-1	CASSLLQGNTEAFF	TGTGCCAGCAGCTTGTTACAGGGGAACACTGAAGCTTTCTTT
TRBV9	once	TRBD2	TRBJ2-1	CASSLGLAGRSSYNEQFF	TGTGCCAGCAGCCTGGGACTAGCGGGGCGAAGCTCCTACAATGAGCAGTTCTTC
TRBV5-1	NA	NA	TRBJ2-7	CASSLGPPPTYEQYF	TGCGCCAGCAGCTTGGGCCCACCACCTACCTACGAGCAGTACTTC
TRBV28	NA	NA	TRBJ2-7	CASSILDGLYEQYF	TGTGCCAGCAGTATCCTGGACGGACTCTACGAGCAGTACTTC
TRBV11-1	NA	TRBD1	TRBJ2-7	CASSFPGQGVYEQYF	TGTGCCAGCAGCTTTCCGGGACAGGGGGTTTACGAGCAGTACTTC
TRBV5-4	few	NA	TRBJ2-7	CASRKGTGQYEQYF	TGTGCCAGCAGGAAGGGAACAGGACAGTACGAGCAGTACTTC
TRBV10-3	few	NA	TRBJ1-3	CAITDTISGNTIYF	TGTGCCATTACCGACACGATCTCTGGAAACACCATATATTTT
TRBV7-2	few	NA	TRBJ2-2	CASSFRAGAAGELFF	TGTGCCAGCAGCTTCCGTGCGGGGGCGGCCGGGGAGCTGTTTTTT
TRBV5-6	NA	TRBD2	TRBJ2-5	CASSKTGLAGEDQYF	TGTGCCAGCAGCAAAACGGGACTAGCGGGAGAGGACCAGTACTTC
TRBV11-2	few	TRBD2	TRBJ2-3	CASSPLNPLAGSTDTQYF	TGTGCCAGCAGCCCGCTAAACCCCCTAGCGGGGAGCACAGATACGCAGTATTTT
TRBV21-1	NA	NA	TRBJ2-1	CASSRGGVREQFF	TGTGCCAGCAGCCGGGGGGGAGTCCGTGAGCAGTTCTTC
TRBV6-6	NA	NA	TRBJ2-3	CASSSQGSDTQYF	TGTGCCAGCAGCTCCCAGGGTTCAGATACGCAGTATTTT
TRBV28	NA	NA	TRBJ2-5	CASSLPGLIETQYF	TGTGCCAGCAGTCTACCGGGACTTATAGAGACCCAGTACTTC
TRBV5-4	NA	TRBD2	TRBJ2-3	CASSLPRGETDTQYF	TGTGCCAGCAGCCTCCCCCGGGGGGAAACAGATACGCAGTATTTT
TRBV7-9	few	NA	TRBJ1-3	CASSLLRNTIYF	TGTGCCAGCAGCTTACTAAGAAACACCATATATTTT